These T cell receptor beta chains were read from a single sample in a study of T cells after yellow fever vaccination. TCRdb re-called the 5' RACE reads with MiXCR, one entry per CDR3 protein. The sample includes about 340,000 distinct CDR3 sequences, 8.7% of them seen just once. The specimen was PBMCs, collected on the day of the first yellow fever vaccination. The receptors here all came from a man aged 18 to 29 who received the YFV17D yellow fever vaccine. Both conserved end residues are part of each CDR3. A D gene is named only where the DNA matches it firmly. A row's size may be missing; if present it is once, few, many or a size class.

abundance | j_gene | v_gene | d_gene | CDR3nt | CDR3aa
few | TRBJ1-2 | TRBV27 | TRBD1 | TGTGCCAGCAGTAAAAATTACGACAGGGCCCTATACGGCTACACCTTC | CASSKNYDRALYGYTF
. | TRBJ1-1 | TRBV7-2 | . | TGTGCCAGCAGCCCCAGTATAATCACTGAAGCTTTCTTT | CASSPSIITEAFF
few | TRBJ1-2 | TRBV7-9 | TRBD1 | TGTGCCAGCAGCCGACAGGGCGGCTGGAACTATGGCTACACCTTC | CASSRQGGWNYGYTF
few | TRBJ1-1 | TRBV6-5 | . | TGTGCCAGCAGTTACCCCTCCCGGGGGAACACTGAAGCTTTCTTT | CASSYPSRGNTEAFF
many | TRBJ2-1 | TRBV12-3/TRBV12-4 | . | TGTGCCAGCACCCTATACAATGAGCAGTTCTTC | CASTLYNEQFF
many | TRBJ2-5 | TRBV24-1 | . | TGTGCCACCAGTGATTTCGCAGAGACCCAGTACTTC | CATSDFAETQYF
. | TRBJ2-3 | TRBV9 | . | TGTGCCAGCAGCTCCGATACGGGCCCCACAGATACGCAGTATTTT | CASSSDTGPTDTQYF
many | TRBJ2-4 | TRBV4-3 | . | TGCGCCAGCAGCCAAGGGCAGCAAAACATTCAGTACTTC | CASSQGQQNIQYF
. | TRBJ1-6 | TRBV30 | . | TGTGCCTGGAGTGTACGGGAGGTTTCACCCCTCCACTTT | CAWSVREVSPLHF
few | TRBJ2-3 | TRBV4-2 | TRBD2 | TGTGCCAGCAGCCACGGGGGGAGCTCCACAGATACGCAGTATTTT | CASSHGGSSTDTQYF
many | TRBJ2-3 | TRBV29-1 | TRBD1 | TGCAGCGTGAGGGACAGTTACACAGATACGCAGTATTTT | CSVRDSYTDTQYF
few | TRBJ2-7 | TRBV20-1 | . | TGCAGTGCTAGAGGCAGGGGCTCCTACGAGCAGTACTTC | CSARGRGSYEQYF
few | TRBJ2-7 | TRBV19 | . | TGTGCCAGTAGTTCTGCGACAGAAGTGGGGTACGAGCAGTACTTC | CASSSATEVGYEQYF
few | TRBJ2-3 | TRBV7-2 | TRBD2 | TGTGCCAGCAGCTCCCGGACTAGCGGGCAAACAGATACGCAGTATTTT | CASSSRTSGQTDTQYF
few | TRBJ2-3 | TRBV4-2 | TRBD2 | TGTGCCAGCAGCCGCCTGACTAGCGGGGGAGCAGATACGCAGTATTTT | CASSRLTSGGADTQYF
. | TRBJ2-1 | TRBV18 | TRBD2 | TGTGCCAGCTCACGGCCTAGCGGGGGCAACAATGAGCAGTTCTTC | CASSRPSGGNNEQFF
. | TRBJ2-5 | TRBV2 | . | TGTGCCAGCAGTGAAGAACAGGGAAGTGAGGAGACCCAGTACTTC | CASSEEQGSEETQYF
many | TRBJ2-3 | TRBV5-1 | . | TGCGCCAGCAGCTCTAGAGCAGACCACACAGATACGCAGTATTTT | CASSSRADHTDTQYF
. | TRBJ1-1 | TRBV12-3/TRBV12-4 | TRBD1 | TGTGCCAGCAGTTCATTACAGGGGCTGAACACTGAAGCTTTCTTT | CASSSLQGLNTEAFF
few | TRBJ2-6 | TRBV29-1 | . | TGCAGCGTTTTCGAGGGAAGAGGGGCCAACGTCCTGACTTTC | CSVFEGRGANVLTF
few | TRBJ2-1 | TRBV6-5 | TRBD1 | TGTGCCAGCAGTTCCCAGGACAGGTACAATGAGCAGTTCTTC | CASSSQDRYNEQFF
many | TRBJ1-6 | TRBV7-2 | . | TGTGCCAGCAGCTTCCAGGGGAATTCACCCCTCCACTTT | CASSFQGNSPLHF